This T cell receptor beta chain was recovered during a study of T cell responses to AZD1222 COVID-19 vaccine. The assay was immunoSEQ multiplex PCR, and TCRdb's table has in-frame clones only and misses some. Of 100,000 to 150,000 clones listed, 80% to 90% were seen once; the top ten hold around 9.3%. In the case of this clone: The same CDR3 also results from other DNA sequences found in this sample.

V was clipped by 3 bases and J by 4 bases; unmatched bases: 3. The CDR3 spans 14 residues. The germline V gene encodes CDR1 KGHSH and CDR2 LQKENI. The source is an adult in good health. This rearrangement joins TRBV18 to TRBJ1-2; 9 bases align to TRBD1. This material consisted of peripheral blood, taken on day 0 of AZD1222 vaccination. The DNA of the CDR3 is TGTGCCAGCTCACCGGGACAGGGTTCCTATGGCTACACCTTC. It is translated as CASSPGQGSYGYTF. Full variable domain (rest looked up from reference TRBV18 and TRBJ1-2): NAGVMQNPRHLVRRRGQEARLRCSPMKGHSHVYWYRQLPEEGLKFMVYLQKENIIDESGMPKERFSAEFPKEGPSILRIQQVVRGDSAAYFCASSPGQGSYGYTFGSGTRLTVV.